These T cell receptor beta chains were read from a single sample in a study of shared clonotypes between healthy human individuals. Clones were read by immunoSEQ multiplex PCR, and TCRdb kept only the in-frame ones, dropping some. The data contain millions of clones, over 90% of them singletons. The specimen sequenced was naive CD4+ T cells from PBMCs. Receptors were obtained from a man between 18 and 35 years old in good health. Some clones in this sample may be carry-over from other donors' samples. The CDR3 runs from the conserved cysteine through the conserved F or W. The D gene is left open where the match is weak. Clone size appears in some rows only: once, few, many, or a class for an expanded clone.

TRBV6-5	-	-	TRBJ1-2	TGTGCCAGCAGTTACTCCTACAGACGATCTAACTATGGCTACACCTTC	CASSYSYRRSNYGYTF
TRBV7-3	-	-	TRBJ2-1	TGTGCCAGCAGCTTAACCCGTAGCAATGAGCAGTTCTTC	CASSLTRSNEQFF
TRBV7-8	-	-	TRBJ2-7	TGTGCCAGCAGCTTACCCGCATCCTACGAGCAGTACTTC	CASSLPASYEQYF
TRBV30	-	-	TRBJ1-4	TGTGCCTGGAGAGGGGCAGGGGTTAATGAAAAACTGTTTTTT	CAWRGAGVNEKLFF
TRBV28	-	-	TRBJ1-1	TGTGCCAGCATTATATGGGGAATGGACGGCTACACTGAAGCTTTCTTT	CASIIWGMDGYTEAFF
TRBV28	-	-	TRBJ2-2	TGTGCCAGCACCCCGGAGTTCGGGGAGCTGTTTTTT	CASTPEFGELFF
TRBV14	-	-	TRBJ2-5	TGTGCCAGCAGCCCCATGAATTGGGCACAGGTGGAGACCCAGTACTTC	CASSPMNWAQVETQYF
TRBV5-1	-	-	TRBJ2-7	TGCGCCAGCAGCTTGGGGGAAGCCACCACCTACGAGCAGTACTTC	CASSLGEATTYEQYF
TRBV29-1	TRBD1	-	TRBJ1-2	TGCAGCGTTCCTTCATCCGGGACAGGGGGCTTCGATGGCTACACCTTC	CSVPSSGTGGFDGYTF
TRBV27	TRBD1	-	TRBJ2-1	TGTGCCAGCAGTTTATTGGACAGGGTCAATGAGCAGTTCTTC	CASSLLDRVNEQFF
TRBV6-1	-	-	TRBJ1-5	TGTGCCAGCATGGAGATTAGCAATCAGCCCCAGCATTTT	CASMEISNQPQHF
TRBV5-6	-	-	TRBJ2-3	TGTGCCAGCAGCTTGGGGATTGGAGGGTATGCAGATACGCAGTATTTT	CASSLGIGGYADTQYF
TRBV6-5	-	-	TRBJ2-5	TGTGCCAGCAGCAGCATAGAGACCCAGTACTTC	CASSSIETQYF
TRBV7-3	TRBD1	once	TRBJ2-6	TGTGCCAGCAGCAGGGGGCCCCCACCCTCTGGGGCCAACGTCCTGACTTTC	CASSRGPPPSGANVLTF
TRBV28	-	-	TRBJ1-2	TGTGCCAGCAGCTCTATCACAAAGAACTATGGCTACACCTTC	CASSSITKNYGYTF
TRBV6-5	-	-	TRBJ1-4	TGTGCCACCAGTCGGGGCAGAGGGGATGAAAAACTGTTTTTT	CATSRGRGDEKLFF
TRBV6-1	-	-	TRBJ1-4	TGTGCCAGCAGTGGGGGGGCGCGAAGTGAAAAACTGTTTTTT	CASSGGARSEKLFF
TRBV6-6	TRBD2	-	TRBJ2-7	TGTGCCATCGGGGGGTACGAGCAGTACTTC	CAIGGYEQYF
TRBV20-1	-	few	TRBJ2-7	TGCAGTGCTAGGGTCTCCTACGAGCAGTACTTC	CSARVSYEQYF
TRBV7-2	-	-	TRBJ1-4	TGTGCCAGCAGCCCCGGGACACGAGGGGTAACTAATGAAAAACTGTTTTTT	CASSPGTRGVTNEKLFF
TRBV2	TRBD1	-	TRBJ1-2	TGTGCCAGCAGTGAAGCGCAGGGGGCACAGGGCGGCTACACCTTC	CASSEAQGAQGGYTF
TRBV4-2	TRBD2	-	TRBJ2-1	TGTGCCAGCAGAGTGACTAGCGGCGGCTCCTACAATGAGCAGTTCTTC	CASRVTSGGSYNEQFF
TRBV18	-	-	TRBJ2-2	TGTGCCAGCTCACCGACAGGGAACACCGGGGAGCTGTTTTTT	CASSPTGNTGELFF
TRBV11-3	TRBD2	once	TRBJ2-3	TGTGCCAGCAGCTTGAGGGGACTAGCGGGAGGGCCCACAGATACGCAGTATTTT	CASSLRGLAGGPTDTQYF
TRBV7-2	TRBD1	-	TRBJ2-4	TGTGCCAGCAGCGGGGACAGAAAAAACATTCAGTACTTC	CASSGDRKNIQYF
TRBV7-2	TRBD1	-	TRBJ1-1	TGTGCCAGCAGCTCGACAGGGACCATGAACACTGAAGCTTTCTTT	CASSSTGTMNTEAFF
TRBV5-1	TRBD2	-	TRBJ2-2	TGCGCCAGCAGCTCGTCTAGCGGGAGAGTTGTCACCGGGGAGCTGTTTTTT	CASSSSSGRVVTGELFF
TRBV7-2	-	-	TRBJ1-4	TGTGCCAGCAGCTTGTGGCAGCCTAATGAAAAACTGTTTTTT	CASSLWQPNEKLFF
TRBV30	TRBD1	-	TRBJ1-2	TGTGCCTGGAGTGTCCGCCGGGACAGGGCCTATGGCTACACCTTC	CAWSVRRDRAYGYTF
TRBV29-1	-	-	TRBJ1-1	TGCAGCGCCACCCCTGGAGTAAACACTGAAGCTTTCTTT	CSATPGVNTEAFF
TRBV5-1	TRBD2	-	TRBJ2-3	TGCGCCAGCAGCCTATACGGACTAGCGGGAGGCACAGATACGCAGTATTTT	CASSLYGLAGGTDTQYF
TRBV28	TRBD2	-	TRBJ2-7	TGTGCCAGCAGTTTAGGTTCGGGGGGGAGCGGGAAGGTGCAGTACTTC	CASSLGSGGSGKVQYF
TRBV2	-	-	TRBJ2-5	TGTGCCAGTGGGCGCCTCCGCGATGAGACCCAGTACTTC	CASGRLRDETQYF
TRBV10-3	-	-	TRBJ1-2	TGTGCCATCAGTGAGTCGGCAGGGGCTGGCTACACCTTC	CAISESAGAGYTF
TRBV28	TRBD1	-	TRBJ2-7	TGTGCCAGCAGTTTATTTTTGATTGGGGACAGGGATCCCCCCTACGAGCAGTACTTC	CASSLFLIGDRDPPYEQYF
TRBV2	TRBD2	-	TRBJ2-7	TGTGCCAGCAGTGTAGCCAGTACGGGGGGGCAGTACTTC	CASSVASTGGQYF
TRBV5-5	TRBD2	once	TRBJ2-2	TGTGCCAGCAACCCACTAGCGGGAGTTCCCACCGGGGAGCTGTTTTTT	CASNPLAGVPTGELFF
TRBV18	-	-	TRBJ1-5	TGTGCCAGCTCACCCGAGGGACTGCAGCCCCAGCATTTT	CASSPEGLQPQHF
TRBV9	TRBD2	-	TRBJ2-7	TGTGCCAGCAGCGTTACGGGAGGCTCCTACGAGCAGTACTTC	CASSVTGGSYEQYF
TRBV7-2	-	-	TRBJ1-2	TGTGCCAGCAGCTTGCGGGGGCCAGACTATGGCTACACCTTC	CASSLRGPDYGYTF
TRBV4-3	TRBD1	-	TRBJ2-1	TGCGCCAGCAGCCGTAGACAGGGCAATGAGCAGTTCTTC	CASSRRQGNEQFF
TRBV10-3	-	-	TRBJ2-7	TGTGCCATCAGTGACCGGGAGAACAGCTTAGAGCAGTACTTC	CAISDRENSLEQYF
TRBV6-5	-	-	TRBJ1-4	TGTGCCAGCAGTTACAGGGAGGGAATAGGTGAAAAACTGTTTTTT	CASSYREGIGEKLFF
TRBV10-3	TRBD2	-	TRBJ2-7	TGTGCCATCACCCCGGGAGGCAAAAGCTCCTACGAGCAGTACTTC	CAITPGGKSSYEQYF
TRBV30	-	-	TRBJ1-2	TGTGCCTGGGACACCGCAAGTTATGGCTACACCTTC	CAWDTASYGYTF
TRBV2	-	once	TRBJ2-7	TGTGCCAGCAGTGTCCAGGGGAGGTACGAGCAGTACTTC	CASSVQGRYEQYF
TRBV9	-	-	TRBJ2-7	TGTGCCAGCAGCCGAATATACGAGCAGTACTTC	CASSRIYEQYF
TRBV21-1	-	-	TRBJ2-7	TGTGCCAGCAGCAAAGGGCAGGGCTACGAGCAGTACTTC	CASSKGQGYEQYF
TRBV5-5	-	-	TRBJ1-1	TGTGCCAGCAGCACGCAGGGGAACACTGAAGCTTTCTTT	CASSTQGNTEAFF
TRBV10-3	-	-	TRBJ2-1	TGTGCCATCAGAAGGACAGCCTCATCCTACAATGAGCAGTTCTTC	CAIRRTASSYNEQFF
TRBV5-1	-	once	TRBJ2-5	TGCGCCAGCAGCTTGACGCCGCAAGAGACCCAGTACTTC	CASSLTPQETQYF
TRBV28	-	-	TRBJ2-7	TGTGCCAGCAGCGCCCAGGGTCTTGGGAGCTACGAGCAGTACTTC	CASSAQGLGSYEQYF
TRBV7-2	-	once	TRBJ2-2	TGTGCCAGCAGCTTATATCCCCCTAGCTCGACCGGGGAGCTGTTTTTT	CASSLYPPSSTGELFF
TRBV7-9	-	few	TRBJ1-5	TGTGCCAGCCCCTCAAGGGAGGGGAATCAGCCCCAGCATTTT	CASPSREGNQPQHF
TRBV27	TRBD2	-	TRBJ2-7	TGTGCCAGCAGTACCCCGAGAGGGACTACCTACGAGCAGTACTTC	CASSTPRGTTYEQYF